Each of the 9 T cell receptor beta chains below was sequenced from the same sample in a study of T-cell reconstitution after alpha-beta-depleted transplantation in children. Unique molecular identifiers were incorporated into the prepared TCRbeta library. TCRdb ran MiXCR on the PCR reads and lists one entry per CDR3 protein. Counted here are approximately 640,000 distinct CDR3 sequences, about 15% occurring once; the ten biggest clones make up approximately 1%. The starting material was PBMCs from the stem cell graft donor, obtained from the stem cell graft. These receptor sequences come from a human donor who donated a stem cell graft to a child with acute myeloid leukemia.

This clonotype was picked up one time. The chain employs TRBV5-1 and TRBJ2-5; weak D call: TRBD2 (5 bases). Trimming stripped 7 bases from V and 3 bases from J, with 13 bases between. Germline V gives CDR1 SGHRS, CDR2 YFSETQ. The CDR3 runs 13 residues. The CDR3 region is CASGDWREETQYF. CDR3 nucleotides: TGCGCCAGCGGAGACTGGCGGGAAGAGACCCAGTACTTC.

The chain uses TRBV11-2 and TRBJ2-2; D is perhaps TRBD2 (6 bases). Per the germline V gene, CDR1 is SGHAT and CDR2 is FQNNGV. V lost 0 bases to trimming and J lost 1 base, with 12 bases between them. This CDR3 is 17 amino acids long. CDR3 in amino acids: CASSLDLWGGNTGELFF. The CDR3 coding sequence is TGTGCCAGCAGCTTAGACCTCTGGGGAGGGAACACCGGGGAGCTGTTTTTT.

The chain's CDR3 is CSARGDTSTETQYF. The CDR3, as DNA: TGCAGTGCTAGAGGCGATACTAGTACGGAGACCCAGTACTTC. The chain has TRBV20-1 and TRBJ2-5; tentative D call: TRBD2 (5 bases). CDR3 length: 14 residues. V lost 1 base, J lost 5 bases, and 14 bases lay in between. The V gene's germline CDR1 is DFQATT and CDR2 SNEGSKA (reference sequence).

Turning to this clonotype: A clone one base away is much larger, so this may be a read error. J is TRBJ2-5 and V is TRBV20-1; D may be TRBD1 (6 bases). Germline CDR1 is DFQATT and CDR2 is SNEGSKA (reference sequence). The CDR3 is made up of 13 amino acids. CDR3 amino acids: CSASVTGQETQNF. Written as DNA, the CDR3 is TGCAGTGCTAGCGTGACAGGCCAAGAGACCCAGAACTTC.

This clonotype was picked up many times. CDR3 nucleotide sequence: TGTGCCAGCAGTGCAGACTTGGGGGTTGAGCTGTTTTTT. This encodes CASSADLGVELFF. The rearrangement uses TRBV12-3 or TRBV12-4 and TRBJ2-2; D assignment may be TRBD1 or TRBD2 (5 bases each). This CDR3 is 13 amino acids long. Trimming stripped 5 bases from V and 11 bases from J, with 15 bases between.

The chain combines TRBV3-1 with TRBJ1-2; TRBD1 aligns across 10 bases. The CDR3 sequence is 15 residues long. J was trimmed by 5 bases and V by 4 bases; bases with no gene match: 7. CDR1 is LGHDT, CDR2 YNNKEL, per germline (reference sequence). In nucleotides, the CDR3 is TGTGCCAGCAGCCCTCGGGACAGGGGAGGGTATGGCTACACCTTC. Translation gives CASSPRDRGGYGYTF.

The gene calls are TRBV29-1 and TRBJ1-1; D is perhaps TRBD1 (5 bases). CDR3 length equals 16 residues. Germline CDR1 is SQVTM and CDR2 is ANQGSEA. Trimming cost V 3 bases and J 1 base, with 18 bases left between them. CDR3 sequence: CSVEGETGLPNTEAFF. The CDR3 DNA is TGCAGCGTTGAGGGAGAGACGGGGCTACCGAACACTGAAGCTTTCTTT.

This clonotype appeared many times. Written as DNA, the CDR3 is TGTGCCAGCACCGACGGTGAACAGGGAGGCTACACCTTC. Protein sequence: CASTDGEQGGYTF. The rearrangement links TRBV12-3 or TRBV12-4 to TRBJ1-2, with a possible D match to TRBD1 (6 bases). Trimming shortened V by 7 bases and J by 8 bases, and 17 bases separated the two germline ends. This CDR3 has 13 amino acids.

This clonotype has only a few counts. CDR3 region: CASTEAPGPLYQETQYF. In DNA form, the CDR3 reads TGTGCCAGCACCGAAGCTCCGGGTCCGCTGTACCAAGAGACCCAGTACTTC. V is TRBV9 and J is TRBJ2-5; D is uncertain. Trimming shortened V by 6 bases and J by 0 bases, and 21 bases separated the two germline ends. Germline CDR1 is SGDLS and CDR2 is YYNGEE. The CDR3 covers 17 residues.